The clone carrying this T cell receptor beta chain was counted between two and nine times. Its matching antigen is unknown. This sample stems from a study of beta chain features in type 1 diabetes. Study observations and caveats: Sequencing the cDNA could make cells with high TCR expression show up more than they should. Shorter TCRB CDR3s, moderately but significantly so, marked every one of the four CD4+ subsets in Type 1 diabetes patients.

The germline V and J ends were trimmed by 0 bases and 6 bases, with 12 bases remaining between them. In germline, CDR1 is LGHNA, CDR2 YSLEER. The CDR3 is 15 amino acids. Each of the CD4+ naive, central memory, regulatory and stem cell-like memory populations was sorted via CD45RO/CCR7/CD25/CD127/CD95/CD27. Expressed TCRB transcripts were sequenced because the entire RNA isolate underwent reverse transcription. Repertoires were generated with immunoSEQ multiplex PCR, while TCRdb's copy carries only in-frame clones and drops some. This table holds 120,000 or so clones, about 16% found once. Sequenced input: central memory CD4+ T cells from blood. The receptor was isolated from a man aged 25-40 years with type 1 diabetes. The chain uses TRBV4-3 and TRBJ2-1, with TRBD1 as a possible D gene (6 bases). CDR3 loop: CASSQDRYRANEQFF. DNA of the CDR3: TGCGCCAGCAGCCAAGATCGGTACAGGGCCAATGAGCAGTTCTTC.